The 26 T cell receptor beta chains below all came from one sample that was sequenced in a study of circulating and synovial CD4+ cells in juvenile arthritis. TCRdb's table, derived via immunoSEQ multiplex PCR, lists solely in-frame clones and lacks some. The sample yields 39,000 or so clones, around 96% seen once. The sample taken for sequencing was CD4+ T cells from blood. Receptor source: a human donor with juvenile idiopathic arthritis.

The gene calls are TRBV5-4 and TRBJ1-2, with TRBD1 matching 7 bases. This CDR3 is 13 amino acids long. Trimming removed 4 bases from V and 7 bases from J; junction bases left unmatched: 7. From germline, CDR1 is SGHNT and CDR2 YYREEE (reference sequence). CDR3 in DNA: TGTGCCAGCAGCCCAGAGAGGGGGCTTGGCTACACCTTC. Its translation is CASSPERGLGYTF.

J is TRBJ2-7 and V is TRBV18; D not resolved. Trimming pared 3 bases from V and 2 bases from J, leaving 11 bases between. This CDR3 contains 14 residues. The germline V gene encodes CDR1 KGHSH and CDR2 LQKENI. The CDR3 DNA follows: TGTGCCAGCTCACCCCGTGGAGATGCCTACGAGCAGTACTTC. Amino acids: CASSPRGDAYEQYF.

The V and J genes are TRBV10-3 and TRBJ2-3; TRBD2 agrees at 10 bases. Per the germline V gene, CDR1 is ENHRY and CDR2 is SYGVKD. The V gene end was trimmed by 11 bases and the J gene end by 2 bases; junction bases not matched to a gene: 4. This CDR3 contains 13 residues. The DNA of the CDR3 is TGTGCCGTTACTAGCGGGGTCACAGATACGCAGTATTTT. Translating it yields CAVTSGVTDTQYF.

This chain links TRBV18 with TRBJ2-7; TRBD2 is a possible D gene (5 bases). Trimming shortened V by 6 bases and J by 3 bases, and 12 bases separated the two germline ends. The germline V gene has CDR1 KGHSH and CDR2 LQKENI. The CDR3 is made up of 13 amino acids. DNA of the CDR3: TGTGCCAGCTCCCAAGGACTGGGCTACGAGCAGTACTTC. Amino acids: CASSQGLGYEQYF.

The CDR3 nucleotides are TGTGCCAGCAGCCGTTCGGTCTACGAGCAGTACTTC. The encoded protein is CASSRSVYEQYF. The gene calls are TRBV7-9 and TRBJ2-7; D is unclear. Germline V lookup: CDR1 SEHNR, CDR2 FQNEAQ (reference sequence). The V end lost 5 bases, the J end lost 3 bases, and 8 bases lay between the germline ends. There are 12 residues in the CDR3.

The chain carries TRBV2 and TRBJ2-7; 7 bases fit TRBD2. The trim removed 4 bases at V and 6 bases at J, leaving 9 bases unmatched. CDR1 is SNHLY, CDR2 FYNNEI, per germline. The CDR3 runs to 14 residues. The CDR3 nucleotides are TGTGCCAGCAGTGCGGAGCGGGGCCTAAGCGAGCAGTACTTC. Its translation is CASSAERGLSEQYF. Variable domain in full (rest from reference TRBV2 and TRBJ2-7): EPEVTQTPSHQVTQMGQEVILRCVPISNHLYFYWYRQILGQKVEFLVSFYNNEISEKSEIFDDQFSVERPDGSNFTLKIRSTKLEDSAMYFCASSAERGLSEQYFGPGTRLTVT.

The chain couples TRBV9 to TRBJ1-3, with TRBD1 matching 7 bases. From germline, CDR1 is SGDLS and CDR2 YYNGEE. This CDR3 region has 16 residues. V trimming: 1 base; J trimming: 6 bases; junction bases outside the gene matches: 10. CDR3 sequence (DNA): TGTGCCAGCAGCGTATACCCACGGACAGGCGAAAACACCATATATTTT. Amino acids: CASSVYPRTGENTIYF.

The chain joins TRBV7-9 to TRBJ1-4; the match to TRBD1 covers 7 bases. V dropped 6 bases and J dropped 0; count of bases not matched to a gene: 16. Germline CDR1 SEHNR, CDR2 FQNEAQ (reference sequence). The CDR3 totals 19 residues. CDR3 sequence: CASSGGGLFRSATNEKLFF. CDR3 in DNA: TGTGCCAGCAGTGGAGGGGGCCTCTTCCGATCTGCAACTAATGAAAAACTGTTTTTT.

The V and J genes are TRBV30 and TRBJ1-4; 8 nucleotides match TRBD1. Germline assignment: CDR1 GTSNPN and CDR2 SVGIG (reference sequence). This CDR3 has 13 amino acids. Trimming at V came to 1 base and at J to 7 bases, leaving 2 bases not matched to a gene. Here the CDR3 reads CAWSGRGREKLFF. In DNA, the CDR3 is TGTGCCTGGAGTGGCAGGGGGCGTGAAAAACTGTTTTTT.

CDR3 coding DNA: TGTGCCAGCAGTGATAACGGGGGGGCATTAGAGACCCAGTACTTC. The encoded protein is CASSDNGGALETQYF. V and J are TRBV2 and TRBJ2-5; 8 bases match TRBD2. CDR1 and CDR2 (germline): SNHLY, FYNNEI. Trimming removed 3 bases from V and 4 bases from J; junction bases left unmatched: 7. This CDR3 spans 15 amino acids.

The chain recombines TRBV4-3 with TRBJ1-5; possibly TRBD1 for D (6 bases). The V gene lost 1 base and the J gene lost 9 bases, with 16 bases spanning the gap. In germline, CDR1 is LGHNA, CDR2 YSLEER. The CDR3 covers 15 residues. The CDR3: CASSQAAGAQGPQHF. CDR3 in DNA: TGCGCCAGCAGCCAAGCTGCGGGGGCCCAGGGGCCCCAGCATTTT.

This rearrangement joins TRBV4-3 to TRBJ2-2, with TRBD2 matching 7 bases. Unmatched junction bases numbered 5, after V lost 8 bases and J lost 5 bases. Germline V gene lookup returns CDR1 LGHNA and CDR2 YSLEER. The CDR3 covers 13 residues. The CDR3 DNA reads as TGCGCCAGCGGACTAGAGGGTACCGGGGAGCTGTTTTTT. It encodes CASGLEGTGELFF.

The chain couples TRBV27 to TRBJ2-3; the D gene is possibly TRBD2 (5 bases). V lost 4 bases to trimming and J lost 3 bases, with 20 bases between them. The CDR3 covers 17 residues. The germline gives CDR1 MNHEY, CDR2 SMNVEV (reference sequence). Here the CDR3 reads CASSSTLGLRETDTQYF. The DNA for the CDR3 is TGTGCCAGCAGTTCAACCTTAGGACTGAGAGAGACAGATACGCAGTATTTT.

The chain combines TRBV5-1 with TRBJ2-7, with TRBD1 identical over 9 bases. Germline CDR1 and CDR2: SGHRS and YFSETQ. Trimming at V came to 8 bases and at J to 0 bases, leaving 3 bases not matched to a gene. The CDR3 has 13 amino acids. The CDR3 DNA follows: TGCGCCAGTGGGACAGGGTCCTCCTACGAGCAGTACTTC. Translating it yields CASGTGSSYEQYF.

The chain joins TRBV27 to TRBJ2-5, with 7 positions matching TRBD2. Per germline, CDR1 MNHEY and CDR2 SMNVEV (reference sequence). CDR3 size: 14 residues. Trimming cost V 6 bases and J 4 bases; bases outside gene matches: 8. The CDR3 region has the DNA TGTGCCAGCAGCCTGGGGGGGTCCCGAGAGACCCAGTACTTC. Its translation is CASSLGGSRETQYF.

The rearrangement joins TRBV12-5 to TRBJ2-1; a weak D match, TRBD1 (6 bases). V was cut by 2 bases and J by 0 bases, with 14 bases left in between. CDR3 length equals 17 residues. Germline lookup yields CDR1 LGHNT and CDR2 FRNRAP. For the CDR3, the DNA is TGTGCTAGTGGTTTGACATGGACAGAAAGCTCCTACAATGAGCAGTTCTTC. Translating it yields CASGLTWTESSYNEQFF.

The chain is built from TRBV19 and TRBJ2-5; maybe TRBD1 (6 bases). V dropped 5 bases and J dropped 2 bases, with 24 bases sitting between them. The germline V gene encodes CDR1 LNHDA and CDR2 SQIVND (reference sequence). The length of the CDR3 is 18 residues. In DNA, the CDR3 is TGTGCCAGTAGTCCCAATCGGGGCTTGACAGGACCTCAAGAGACCCAGTACTTC. Protein product: CASSPNRGLTGPQETQYF. Drawing the rest from reference TRBV19 and TRBJ2-5, the complete variable domain is DGGITQSPKYLFRKEGQNVTLSCEQNLNHDAMYWYRQDPGQGLRLIYYSQIVNDFQKGDIAEGYSVSREKKESFPLTVTSAQKNPTAFYLCASSPNRGLTGPQETQYFGPGTRLLVL.

The chain recombines TRBV11-3 with TRBJ2-1; D is perhaps TRBD2 (6 bases). Trimming took 5 bases from V and 0 from J, leaving 14 bases between them. This CDR3 comprises 16 residues. From germline, CDR1 is SGHNT and CDR2 YENEEA. The CDR3 sequence: CASSPQSGGSYNEQFF. The DNA of the CDR3 is TGTGCCAGCAGCCCCCAGTCCGGGGGCTCCTACAATGAGCAGTTCTTC.

The chain joins TRBV7-8 to TRBJ2-5; D remains ambiguous. The CDR3 is 16 amino acids. Deletions cut 1 base from V and 1 base from J, with 13 bases between. Germline V gene data show CDR1 as SGHVS and CDR2 as FQNEAQ. CDR3 DNA: TGTGCCAGCAGCTTAGGCCTGGCCGCTCGCCAAGAGACCCAGTACTTC. Protein: CASSLGLAARQETQYF. Based on the CDR3 plus reference TRBV7-8 and TRBJ2-5, the full variable domain is GAGVSQSPRYKVAKRGQDVALRCDPISGHVSLFWYQQALGQGPEFLTYFQNEAQLDKSGLPSDRFFAERPEGSVSTLKIQRTQQEDSAVYLCASSLGLAARQETQYFGPGTRLLVL.

This chain joins TRBV30 and TRBJ1-2, with D uncertain. The CDR3 is 11 amino acids. Germline assignment: CDR1 GTSNPN and CDR2 SVGIG (reference sequence). Trimming left V 2 bases short and J 6 bases short, with 7 bases between. CDR3: CAWSPGDGYTF. CDR3 DNA sequence: TGTGCCTGGAGTCCCGGGGATGGCTACACCTTC.

This rearrangement joins TRBV5-6 to TRBJ1-2; no definite D call. The length of the CDR3 is 17 residues. Germline V lookup: CDR1 SGHDT, CDR2 YYEEEE. The V and J ends lost 3 bases and 2 bases respectively, with 20 bases between them. The CDR3 DNA sequence: TGTGCCAGCAGCTCCGAGGGAGGGTCCGGTTGGAACTATGGCTACACCTTC. It codes for CASSSEGGSGWNYGYTF.

The chain joins TRBV4-2 to TRBJ2-3, with a possible D match to TRBD2 (5 bases). This CDR3 region has 17 residues. Germline V gene sequence: CDR1 LGHNA, CDR2 YNFKEQ. V was shortened by 0 bases and J by 1 base, with 14 bases between the two germline ends. The CDR3 sequence is CASSQDERPGGTDTQYF. As DNA, the CDR3 is TGTGCCAGCAGCCAAGACGAGCGGCCTGGCGGCACAGATACGCAGTATTTT.

The chain recombines TRBV7-9 with TRBJ2-3; tentative D call: TRBD2 (6 bases). CDR1 is SEHNR and CDR2 is FQNEAQ in the germline V gene (reference sequence). The length of the CDR3 is 15 residues. The V end was cut by 5 bases, the J end by 1 base, with 13 bases between. Here the CDR3 DNA reads TGTGCCAGCAGCGGCCGGGACTGGGGCACAGATACGCAGTATTTT. Translation: CASSGRDWGTDTQYF.

A word on this clone: A read error may produce the germline difference seen at one junction end. V and J are TRBV7-7 and TRBJ2-5, with D uncertain. The J call may be mistaken, given a closer DNA end match to TRBJ2-7. The CDR3 runs 16 residues. Per germline, CDR1 SSHAT and CDR2 FNYEAQ (reference sequence). CDR3 sequence reads: CASSPLPGSYAYEQYF. The DNA for the CDR3 is TGTGCTAGCAGCCCACTCCCCGGGTCATACGCCTACGAGCAGTACTTC.

This clone was seen a single time. The chain couples TRBV9 to TRBJ2-1; either TRBD1 or TRBD2 may supply D (11 bases each). The CDR3 runs to 20 residues. V lost 1 base to trimming and J lost 9 bases, with 32 bases between them. The germline V gene has CDR1 SGDLS and CDR2 YYNGEE. CDR3 protein: CASSVRDRGLTSGDSIEQFF. The CDR3 DNA is TGTGCCAGCAGCGTAAGGGACAGGGGGTTGACTAGCGGGGATTCCATTGAGCAGTTCTTC.

This clone was counted once. The gene calls are TRBV7-2 and TRBJ2-7; 9 nucleotides align to TRBD2. The CDR3 is 15 amino acids. Germline V gives CDR1 SGHTA, CDR2 FQGNSA. Germline trimming cut 5 bases from V and 1 base from J; bases unmatched to any gene: 6. CDR3 nucleotides: TGTGCCAGCAGCCTTTCAGCGGGGGGTTCCTACGAGCAGTACTTC. Its protein is CASSLSAGGSYEQYF. Complete variable domain (other parts from reference TRBV7-2 and TRBJ2-7): GAGVSQSPSNKVTEKGKDVELRCDPISGHTALYWYRQSLGQGLEFLIYFQGNSAPDKSGLPSDRFSAERTGGSVSTLTIQRTQQEDSAVYLCASSLSAGGSYEQYFGPGTRLTVT.